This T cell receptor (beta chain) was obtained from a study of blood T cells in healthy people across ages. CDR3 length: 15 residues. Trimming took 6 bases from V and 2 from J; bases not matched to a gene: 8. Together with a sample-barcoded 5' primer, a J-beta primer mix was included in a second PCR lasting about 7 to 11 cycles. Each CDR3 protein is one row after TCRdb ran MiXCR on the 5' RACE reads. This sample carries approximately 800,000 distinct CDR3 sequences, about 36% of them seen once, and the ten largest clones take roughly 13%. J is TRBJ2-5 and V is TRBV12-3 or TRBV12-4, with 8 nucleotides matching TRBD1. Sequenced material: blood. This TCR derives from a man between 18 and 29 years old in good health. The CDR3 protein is CASRPRDRWQETQYF. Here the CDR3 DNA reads TGTGCCAGCAGGCCACGGGACAGGTGGCAAGAGACCCAGTACTTC.